This T cell receptor (beta chain) was sequenced for a study of T cell repertoires in ileal Crohn's disease. Germline CDR1 is MNHEY and CDR2 is SVGAGI. This CDR3 is built from 13 residues. Trimming removed 7 bases at V and 3 bases at J, with 11 bases between. Study-wide points: Clonality above 26.8% at surgery always came with endoscopic recurrence.

Noted time point: neoterminal ileum biopsy at postoperative endoscopy, about 6 months after surgery. A remark on this clone: The antigen remains undetermined.

TCRdb keeps only in-frame clones here, not all; method: immunoSEQ multiplex PCR. Here the sample spans 55,000 to 65,000 clones, 85% to 90% being singletons. V usage is TRBV6-5 and J usage is TRBJ2-3; D call uncertain. Sequences were obtained from ileal tissue. This TCR came from an adult with Crohn's disease. CDR3 sequence (DNA): TGTGCCAGCACTTCATCACGGACAGATACGCAGTATTTT. Translation gives CASTSSRTDTQYF.